The clone carrying this T cell receptor beta chain was observed at least ten times. As yet, its antigen is unknown. These data originate in a study of glioma-infiltrating T cells. Whole-study findings and limits: Tissue and blood shared very few CDR3 sequences. Gliomas, especially low-grade, showed above-expected tissue-blood divergence; non-neoplastic patients showed below.

Using RNA template, CDR3s of TCR alpha and beta were amplified with iRepertoire arm-PCR. MiXCR, run by TCRdb on the multiplex PCR reads, gives a single entry per CDR3 protein. Of about 190,000 distinct CDR3 sequences listed, about 31% were seen once; the top ten hold over 20%. The CDR3 extends over 14 amino acids. The ends lost 5 bases at V and 2 bases at J; junction bases unmatched: 3. Germline CDR1 is DFQATT and CDR2 is SNEGSKA (reference sequence). This chain connects TRBV20-1 to TRBJ2-5; 12 bases are a match to TRBD2. Sequenced sample: glioma tissue, nonneoplastic brain tissue, or PBMCs (not recorded which). The sequence came from a human donor with low-grade glioma or glioblastoma, undergoing nonglioma brain surgery, or in good health (not recorded which). CDR3 nucleotides: TGCAGTGCTGTGACTAGCGGGAGACAAGAGACCCAGTACTTC. This encodes CSAVTSGRQETQYF.